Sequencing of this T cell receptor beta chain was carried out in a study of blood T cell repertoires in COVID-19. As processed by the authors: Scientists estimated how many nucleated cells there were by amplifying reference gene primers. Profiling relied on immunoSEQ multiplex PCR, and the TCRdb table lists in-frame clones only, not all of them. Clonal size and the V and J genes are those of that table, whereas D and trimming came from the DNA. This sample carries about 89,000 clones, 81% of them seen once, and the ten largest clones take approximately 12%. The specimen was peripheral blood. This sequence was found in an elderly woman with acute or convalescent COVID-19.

CDR3 protein: CASSFSSGVNYGYTF. The CDR3 nucleotides read TGTGCCAGCAGCTTTAGTTCAGGGGTTAACTATGGCTACACCTTC. The chain employs TRBV7-2 and TRBJ1-2; D might be TRBD1 (6 bases). This CDR3 has 15 amino acids. CDR1 and CDR2 from the germline V gene are SGHTA and FQGNSA. V lost 3 bases and J lost 1, with 12 bases in between.